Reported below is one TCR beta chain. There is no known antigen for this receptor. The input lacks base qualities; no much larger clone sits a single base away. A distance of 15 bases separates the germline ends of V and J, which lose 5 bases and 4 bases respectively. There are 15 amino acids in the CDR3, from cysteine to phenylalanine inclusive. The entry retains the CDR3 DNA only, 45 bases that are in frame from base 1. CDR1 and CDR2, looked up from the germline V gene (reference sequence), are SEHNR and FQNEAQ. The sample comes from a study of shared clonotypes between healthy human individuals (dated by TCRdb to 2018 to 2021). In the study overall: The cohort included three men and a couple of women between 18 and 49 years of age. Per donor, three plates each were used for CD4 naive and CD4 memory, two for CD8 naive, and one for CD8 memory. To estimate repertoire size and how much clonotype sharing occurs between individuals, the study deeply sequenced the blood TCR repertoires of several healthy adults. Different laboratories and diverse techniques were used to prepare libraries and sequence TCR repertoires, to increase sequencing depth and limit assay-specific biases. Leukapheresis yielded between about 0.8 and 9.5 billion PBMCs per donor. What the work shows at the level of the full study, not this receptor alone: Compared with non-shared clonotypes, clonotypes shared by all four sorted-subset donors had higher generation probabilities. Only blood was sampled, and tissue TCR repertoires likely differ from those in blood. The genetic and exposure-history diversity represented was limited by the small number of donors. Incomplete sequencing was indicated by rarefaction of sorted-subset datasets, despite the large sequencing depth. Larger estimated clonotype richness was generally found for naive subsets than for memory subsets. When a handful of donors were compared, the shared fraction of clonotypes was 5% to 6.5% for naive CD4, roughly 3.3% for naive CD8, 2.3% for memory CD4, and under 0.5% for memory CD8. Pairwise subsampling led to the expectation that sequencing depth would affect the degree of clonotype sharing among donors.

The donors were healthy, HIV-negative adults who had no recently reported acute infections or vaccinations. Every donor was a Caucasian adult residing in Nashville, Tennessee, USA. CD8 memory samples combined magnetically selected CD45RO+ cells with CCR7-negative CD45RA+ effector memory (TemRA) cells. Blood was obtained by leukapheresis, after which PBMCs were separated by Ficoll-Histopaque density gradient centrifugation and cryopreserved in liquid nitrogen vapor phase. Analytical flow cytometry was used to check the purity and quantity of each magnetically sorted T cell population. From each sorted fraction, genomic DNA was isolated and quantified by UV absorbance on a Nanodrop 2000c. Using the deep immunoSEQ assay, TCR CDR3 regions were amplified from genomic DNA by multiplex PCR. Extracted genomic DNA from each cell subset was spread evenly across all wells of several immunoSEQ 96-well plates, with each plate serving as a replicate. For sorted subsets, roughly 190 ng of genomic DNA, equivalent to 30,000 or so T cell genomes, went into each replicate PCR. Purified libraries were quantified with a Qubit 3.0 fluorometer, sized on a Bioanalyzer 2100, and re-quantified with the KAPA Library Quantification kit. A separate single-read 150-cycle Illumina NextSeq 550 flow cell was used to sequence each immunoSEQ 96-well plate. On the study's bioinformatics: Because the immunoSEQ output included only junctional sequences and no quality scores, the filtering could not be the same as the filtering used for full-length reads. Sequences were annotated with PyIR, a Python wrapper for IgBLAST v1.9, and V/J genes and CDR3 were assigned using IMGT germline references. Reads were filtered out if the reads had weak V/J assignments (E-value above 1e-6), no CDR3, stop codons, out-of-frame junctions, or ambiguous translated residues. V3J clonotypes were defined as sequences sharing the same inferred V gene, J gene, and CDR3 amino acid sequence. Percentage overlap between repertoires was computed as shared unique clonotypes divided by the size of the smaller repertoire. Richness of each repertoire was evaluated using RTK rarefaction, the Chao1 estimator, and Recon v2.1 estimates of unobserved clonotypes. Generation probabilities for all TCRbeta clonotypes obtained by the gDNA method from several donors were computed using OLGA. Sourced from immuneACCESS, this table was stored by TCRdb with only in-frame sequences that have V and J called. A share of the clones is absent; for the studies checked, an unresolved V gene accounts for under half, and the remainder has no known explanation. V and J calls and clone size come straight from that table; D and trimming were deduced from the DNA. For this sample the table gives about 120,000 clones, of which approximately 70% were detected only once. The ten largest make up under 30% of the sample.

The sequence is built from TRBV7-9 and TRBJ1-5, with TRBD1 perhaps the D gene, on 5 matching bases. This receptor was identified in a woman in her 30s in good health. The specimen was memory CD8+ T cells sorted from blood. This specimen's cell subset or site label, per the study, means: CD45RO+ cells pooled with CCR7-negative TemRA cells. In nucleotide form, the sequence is TGTGCCAGCAGCCGGTCCGGGACCGGTAATCAGCCCCAGCATTTT. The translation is CASSRSGTGNQPQHF.